The TCR beta chain under discussion was sequenced for a study of blood T cell repertoires in COVID-19. Across the whole study: Researchers got acute and convalescent COVID-19 samples from the United States, Italy and Spain. Nucleic acid was either cDNA or gDNA, and it came from T cells, B-cell-depleted T cells, or PBMCs.

Original methodology: Amplification from reference gene primers served as the basis for estimated nucleated cell counts. The repertoire was sequenced with immunoSEQ multiplex PCR; TCRdb's copy has only in-frame clones and lacks some. The DNA gave D and trimming, while V, J and clone size come from that table. The sample has about 36,000 clones, 85% seen once. The V gene end was trimmed by 1 base and the J gene end by 5 bases; junction bases not matched to a gene: 8. This CDR3 is 16 amino acids long. CDR1 and CDR2 (germline): SEHNR, FQNEAQ (reference sequence). The gene calls are TRBV7-9 and TRBJ2-7; TRBD1 matches at 10 bases. Sequencing input: peripheral blood. This receptor was obtained from a human donor in a cohort sampled during active COVID-19. This chain's CDR3 is CASSLVGGDRGHEQYF. The CDR3 DNA is TGTGCCAGCAGCTTAGTGGGTGGGGACAGGGGCCACGAGCAGTACTTC.